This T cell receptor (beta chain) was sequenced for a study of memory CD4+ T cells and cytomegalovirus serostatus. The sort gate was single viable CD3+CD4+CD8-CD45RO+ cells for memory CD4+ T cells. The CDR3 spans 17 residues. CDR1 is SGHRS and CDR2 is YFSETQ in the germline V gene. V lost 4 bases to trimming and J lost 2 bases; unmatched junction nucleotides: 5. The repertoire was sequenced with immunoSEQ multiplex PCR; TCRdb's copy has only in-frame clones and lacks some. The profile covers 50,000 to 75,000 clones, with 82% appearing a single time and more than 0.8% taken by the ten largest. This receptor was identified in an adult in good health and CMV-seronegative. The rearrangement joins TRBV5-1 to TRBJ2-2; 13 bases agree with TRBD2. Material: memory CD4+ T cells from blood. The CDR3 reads CASSKTSGRPNTGELFF. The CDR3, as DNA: TGCGCCAGCAGCAAGACTAGCGGGAGGCCCAACACCGGGGAGCTGTTTTTT.